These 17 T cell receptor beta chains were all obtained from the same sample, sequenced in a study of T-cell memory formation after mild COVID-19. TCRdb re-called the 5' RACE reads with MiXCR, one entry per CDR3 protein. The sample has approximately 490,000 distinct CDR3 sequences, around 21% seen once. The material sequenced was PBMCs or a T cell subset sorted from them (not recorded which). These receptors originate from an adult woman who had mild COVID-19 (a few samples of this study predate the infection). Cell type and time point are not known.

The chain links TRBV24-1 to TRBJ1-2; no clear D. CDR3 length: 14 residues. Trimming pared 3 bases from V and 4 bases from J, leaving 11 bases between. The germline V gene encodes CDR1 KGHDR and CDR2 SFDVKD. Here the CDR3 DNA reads TGTGCCACCAGTGATGGGCCGAGGAGCTATGGCTACACCTTC. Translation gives CATSDGPRSYGYTF.

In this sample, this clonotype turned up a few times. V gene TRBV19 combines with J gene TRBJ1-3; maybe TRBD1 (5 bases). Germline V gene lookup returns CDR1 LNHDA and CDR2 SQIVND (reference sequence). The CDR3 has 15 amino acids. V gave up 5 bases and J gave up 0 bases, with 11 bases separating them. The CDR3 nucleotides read TGTGCCAGTAGTCTGGGACGGTCCTCTGGAAACACCATATATTTT. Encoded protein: CASSLGRSSGNTIYF.

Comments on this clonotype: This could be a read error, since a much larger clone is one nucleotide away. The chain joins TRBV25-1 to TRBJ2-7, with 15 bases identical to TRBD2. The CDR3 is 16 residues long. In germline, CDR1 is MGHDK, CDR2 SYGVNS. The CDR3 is CAGRAYGLAGGLEQYF. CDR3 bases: TGTGCCGGCAGGGCATATGGACTAGCGGGAGGGCTCGAGCAGTACTTC.

The CDR3, as DNA: TGCAGTGCTGAACAGGGGGTGTCTGGAAACACCATATATTTT. This codes for CSAEQGVSGNTIYF. This chain links TRBV20-1 with TRBJ1-3; 8 nucleotides align to TRBD1. V was pared by 5 bases and J by 1 base, with 4 bases of the junction left unmatched. Germline V CDR1 and CDR2: DFQATT, SNEGSKA (reference sequence). CDR3 length: 14 residues.

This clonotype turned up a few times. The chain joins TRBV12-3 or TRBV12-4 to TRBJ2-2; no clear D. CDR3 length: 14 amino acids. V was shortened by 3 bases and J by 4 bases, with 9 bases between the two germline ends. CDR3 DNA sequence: TGTGCCAGCAGTTTTGACGAGAGCACCGGGGAGCTGTTTTTT. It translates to CASSFDESTGELFF.

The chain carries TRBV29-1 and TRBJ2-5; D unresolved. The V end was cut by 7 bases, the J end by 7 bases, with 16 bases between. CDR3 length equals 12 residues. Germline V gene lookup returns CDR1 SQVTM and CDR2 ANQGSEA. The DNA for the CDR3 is TGCAGCGCCACTATCTCCTTAGGGACCCAGTACTTC. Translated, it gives CSATISLGTQYF.

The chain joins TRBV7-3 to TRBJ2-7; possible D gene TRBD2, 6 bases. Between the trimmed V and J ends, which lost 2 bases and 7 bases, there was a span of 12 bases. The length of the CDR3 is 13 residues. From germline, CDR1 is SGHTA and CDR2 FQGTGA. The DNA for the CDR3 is TGTGCCAGCAGCTTAGGATTCGGGGGTGAGCAGTACTTC. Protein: CASSLGFGGEQYF.

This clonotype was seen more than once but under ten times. This CDR3 reads CASSPRSQETQYF. The CDR3 bases are TGTGCCAGCTCACCCCGTAGCCAAGAGACCCAGTACTTC. The rearrangement links TRBV18 to TRBJ2-5, with D hard to call. This CDR3 has 13 amino acids. V was shortened by 3 bases and J by 1 base, with 6 bases between the two germline ends. Germline loops: CDR1 KGHSH, CDR2 LQKENI.

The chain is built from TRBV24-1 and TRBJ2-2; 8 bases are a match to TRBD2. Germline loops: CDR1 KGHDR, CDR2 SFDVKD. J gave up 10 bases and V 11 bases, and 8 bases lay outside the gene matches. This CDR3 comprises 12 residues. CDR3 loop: CAIKTSAEELFF. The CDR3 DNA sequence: TGTGCCATCAAGACTAGCGCTGAGGAGCTGTTTTTT.

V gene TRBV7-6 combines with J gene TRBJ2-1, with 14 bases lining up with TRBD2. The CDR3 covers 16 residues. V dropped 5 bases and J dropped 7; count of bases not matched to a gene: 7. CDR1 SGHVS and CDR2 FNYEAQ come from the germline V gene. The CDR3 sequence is CASSPRLAGGQNEQFF. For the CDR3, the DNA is TGTGCCAGCAGCCCCCGACTAGCGGGGGGGCAGAATGAGCAGTTCTTC.

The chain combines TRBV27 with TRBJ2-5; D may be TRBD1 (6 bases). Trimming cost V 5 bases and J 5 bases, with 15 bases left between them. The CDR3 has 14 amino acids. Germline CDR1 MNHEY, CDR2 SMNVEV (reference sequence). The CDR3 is CASSLQGSLETQYF. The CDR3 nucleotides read TGTGCCAGCAGTCTACAGGGATCGTTGGAGACCCAGTACTTC.

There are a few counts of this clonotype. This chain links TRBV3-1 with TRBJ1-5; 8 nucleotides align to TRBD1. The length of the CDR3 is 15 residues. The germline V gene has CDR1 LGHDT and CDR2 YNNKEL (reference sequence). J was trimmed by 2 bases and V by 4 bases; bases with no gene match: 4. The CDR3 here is CASSRDRGGNQPQHF. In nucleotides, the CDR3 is TGTGCCAGCAGCCGCGACAGGGGAGGCAATCAGCCCCAGCATTTT.

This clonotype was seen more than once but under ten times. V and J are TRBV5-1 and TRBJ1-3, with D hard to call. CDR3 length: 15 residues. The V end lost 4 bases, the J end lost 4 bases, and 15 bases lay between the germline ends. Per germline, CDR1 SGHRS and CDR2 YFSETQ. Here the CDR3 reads CASSLGSAEGNTIYF. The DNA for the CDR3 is TGCGCCAGCAGCCTGGGATCCGCGGAGGGAAACACCATATATTTT. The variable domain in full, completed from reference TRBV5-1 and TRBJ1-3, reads KAGVTQTPRYLIKTRGQQVTLSCSPISGHRSVSWYQQTPGQGLQFLFEYFSETQRNKGNFPGRFSGRQFSNSRSEMNVSTLELGDSALYLCASSLGSAEGNTIYFGEGSWLTVV.

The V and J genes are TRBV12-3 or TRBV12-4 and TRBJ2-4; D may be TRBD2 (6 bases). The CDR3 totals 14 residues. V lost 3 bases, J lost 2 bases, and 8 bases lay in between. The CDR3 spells CASSLRGTKNIQYF. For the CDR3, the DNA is TGTGCCAGCAGTTTGCGGGGAACCAAAAACATTCAGTACTTC.

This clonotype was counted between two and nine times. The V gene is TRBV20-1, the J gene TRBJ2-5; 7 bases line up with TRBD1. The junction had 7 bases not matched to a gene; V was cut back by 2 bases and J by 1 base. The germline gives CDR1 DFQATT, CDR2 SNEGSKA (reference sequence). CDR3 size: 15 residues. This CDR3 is CSARFPGGTQETQYF. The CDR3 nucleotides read TGCAGTGCTAGATTTCCAGGGGGAACCCAAGAGACCCAGTACTTC.

CDR3 sequence: CASSISSGADEQYF. CDR3 nucleotides: TGTGCCAGCAGTATAAGTAGCGGGGCTGACGAGCAGTACTTC. The chain has TRBV12-3 or TRBV12-4 and TRBJ2-7; 8 bases are a match to TRBD2. CDR3 size: 14 residues. J was trimmed by 5 bases and V by 5 bases; bases with no gene match: 8.

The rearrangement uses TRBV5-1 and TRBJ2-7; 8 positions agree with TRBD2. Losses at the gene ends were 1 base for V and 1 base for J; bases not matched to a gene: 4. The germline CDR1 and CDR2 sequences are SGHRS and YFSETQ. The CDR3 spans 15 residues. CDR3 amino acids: CASSLKAGASYEQYF. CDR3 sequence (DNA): TGCGCCAGCAGCTTGAAAGCGGGGGCATCCTACGAGCAGTACTTC.